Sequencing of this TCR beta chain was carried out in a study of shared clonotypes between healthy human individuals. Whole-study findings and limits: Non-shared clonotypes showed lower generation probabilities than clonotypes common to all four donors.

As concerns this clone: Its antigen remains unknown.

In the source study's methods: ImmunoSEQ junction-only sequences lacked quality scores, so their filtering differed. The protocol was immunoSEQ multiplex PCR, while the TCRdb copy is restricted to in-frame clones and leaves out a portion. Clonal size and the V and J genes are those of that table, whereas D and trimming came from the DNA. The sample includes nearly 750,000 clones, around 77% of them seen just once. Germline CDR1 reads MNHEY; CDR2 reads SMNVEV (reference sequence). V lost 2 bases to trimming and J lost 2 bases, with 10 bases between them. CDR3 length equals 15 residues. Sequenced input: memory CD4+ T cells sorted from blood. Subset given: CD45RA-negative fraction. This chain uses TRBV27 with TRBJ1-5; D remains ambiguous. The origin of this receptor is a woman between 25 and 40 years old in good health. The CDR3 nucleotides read TGTGCCAGCAGTTTACTGGGAGGCGGCAATCAGCCCCAGCATTTT. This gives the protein CASSLLGGGNQPQHF.